This is a list of T cell receptor beta chains from one sample in a study of T cell responses to AZD1222 COVID-19 vaccine. Only in-frame clones appear in the TCRdb table, and some are missing; sequencing was by immunoSEQ multiplex PCR. The sample shows about 120,000 clones, about nine tenths of them seen only once. The input for sequencing was peripheral blood, taken 28 days after the second AZD1222 dose. The receptors stem from an adult who received the AZD1222 COVID-19 vaccine. CDR3s include the opening cysteine and the closing phenylalanine or tryptophan. Each record gives: J gene, D gene, clone size, V gene, CDR3 protein, CDR3 DNA. A D gene is named only where the DNA matches it firmly. Rows give clone size only sometimes, using once, few, many, or a class for an expanded clone.

TRBJ1-5	NA	NA	TRBV7-2	CASSPQGNQPQHF	TGTGCCAGCAGCCCCCAAGGCAATCAGCCCCAGCATTTT
TRBJ1-5	NA	NA	TRBV6-5	CASSLVAGRQPQHF	TGTGCCAGCAGTCTCGTGGCAGGGCGGCAGCCCCAGCATTTT
TRBJ2-7	TRBD1	few	TRBV4-1	CASSQRTGGYEQYF	TGCGCCAGCAGCCAAAGGACAGGGGGCTACGAGCAGTACTTC
TRBJ1-2	NA	NA	TRBV7-3	CASSLRSPGAVYGYTF	TGTGCCAGCAGCTTAAGGTCGCCGGGCGCCGTCTATGGCTACACCTTC
TRBJ1-1	NA	NA	TRBV7-3	CASSSRNGGEAFF	TGTGCCAGCAGCTCAAGAAACGGCGGTGAAGCTTTCTTT
TRBJ1-5	NA	once	TRBV6-5	CASSYSRNQPQHF	TGTGCCAGCAGTTACTCCAGGAATCAGCCCCAGCATTTT
TRBJ1-5	NA	NA	TRBV19	CASIRVGTPNQPQHF	TGTGCCAGTATTAGGGTTGGAACACCGAATCAGCCCCAGCATTTT
TRBJ1-4	TRBD1	NA	TRBV7-6	CASSGQGTEKLFF	TGTGCCAGCAGCGGACAGGGCACTGAAAAACTGTTTTTT
TRBJ1-5	NA	once	TRBV6-5	CASSYGWNEPQHF	TGTGCCAGCAGTTACGGTTGGAACGAGCCCCAGCATTTT
TRBJ1-1	NA	NA	TRBV7-8	CASSFGSLNTEAFF	TGTGCCAGCAGCTTTGGCAGCTTGAACACTGAAGCTTTCTTT
TRBJ1-5	NA	NA	TRBV7-2	CASSLALSGWGGNQPQHF	TGTGCCAGCAGCTTAGCGCTAAGCGGTTGGGGTGGCAATCAGCCCCAGCATTTT
TRBJ2-7	NA	NA	TRBV3-1/TRBV3-2	CATKAESHPYEQYF	TGTGCCACCAAAGCGGAGTCCCACCCCTACGAGCAGTACTTC
TRBJ2-3	TRBD2	NA	TRBV4-2	CASSQGSGGGTDTQYF	TGTGCCAGCAGCCAAGGGAGCGGGGGGGGCACAGATACGCAGTATTTT
TRBJ1-5	TRBD1	NA	TRBV4-1	CASSQSLDRGRGQPQHF	TGCGCCAGCAGCCAAAGCCTCGACAGGGGGCGCGGACAGCCCCAGCATTTT
TRBJ1-2	NA	NA	TRBV30	CAWSVTTSYYGYTF	TGTGCCTGGAGTGTAACCACTTCATACTATGGCTACACCTTC
TRBJ2-2	NA	NA	TRBV5-1	CASSLQLQVAGELFF	TGCGCCAGCAGCTTGCAACTCCAGGTCGCCGGGGAGCTGTTTTTT
TRBJ2-1	TRBD1	NA	TRBV7-2	CASSLPGQLYNEQFF	TGTGCCAGCAGCCTCCCGGGACAGCTATACAATGAGCAGTTCTTC
TRBJ1-1	NA	NA	TRBV29-1	CSVEDGDTEAFF	TGCAGCGTTGAGGACGGGGACACTGAAGCTTTCTTT
TRBJ2-5	TRBD1	NA	TRBV5-4	CASSLGQGRGQETQYF	TGTGCCAGCAGCCTCGGACAGGGGCGAGGGCAAGAGACCCAGTACTTC
TRBJ2-7	NA	NA	TRBV28	CASSSQDYEQYF	TGTGCCAGCAGTTCACAGGACTACGAGCAGTACTTC
TRBJ2-1	NA	NA	TRBV9	CASSSYPSGSYNEQFF	TGTGCCAGCAGCTCCTACCCCAGCGGCTCCTACAATGAGCAGTTCTTC
TRBJ1-3	NA	NA	TRBV9	CASSVGSSGNTIYF	TGTGCCAGCAGCGTAGGGAGCTCTGGAAACACCATATATTTT
TRBJ2-5	NA	NA	TRBV7-9	CASSLGMDLWQETQYF	TGTGCCAGCAGCTTAGGGATGGACCTTTGGCAAGAGACCCAGTACTTC
TRBJ2-7	NA	NA	TRBV9	CASSAAGRDYEQYF	TGTGCCAGCAGCGCCGCGGGACGGGACTACGAGCAGTACTTC
TRBJ1-6	NA	once	TRBV18	CASSPTQGGSPLHF	TGTGCCAGCTCACCAACCCAGGGAGGATCACCCCTCCACTTT
TRBJ2-4	TRBD1	NA	TRBV6-1	CASSAPDRGAKNIQYF	TGTGCCAGCAGTGCCCCCGACAGGGGAGCCAAAAACATTCAGTACTTC
TRBJ2-1	NA	NA	TRBV29-1	CSVVRGSYNEQFF	TGCAGCGTTGTCAGGGGCTCCTACAATGAGCAGTTCTTC
TRBJ1-4	NA	NA	TRBV5-1	CASSFPGEKLFF	TGCGCCAGCAGCTTCCCAGGGGAAAAACTGTTTTTT
TRBJ1-4	NA	NA	TRBV14	CASSQDQHSNEKLFF	TGTGCCAGCAGCCAAGACCAACACTCTAATGAAAAACTGTTTTTT
TRBJ1-3	NA	NA	TRBV19	CASSIVMGSGNTIYF	TGTGCCAGTAGTATTGTTATGGGGTCTGGAAACACCATATATTTT
TRBJ2-1	NA	NA	TRBV3-1/TRBV3-2	CASSQSTQRAYNEQFF	TGTGCCAGCAGCCAAAGTACCCAGCGGGCCTACAATGAGCAGTTCTTC
TRBJ1-5	NA	NA	TRBV27	CASSDHGGLIQPQHF	TGTGCCAGCAGTGACCATGGGGGGCTAATTCAGCCCCAGCATTTT
TRBJ1-4	NA	NA	TRBV7-9	CASSLGIGTTNEKLFF	TGTGCCAGCAGCTTAGGAATTGGGACTACTAATGAAAAACTGTTTTTT
TRBJ2-2	NA	NA	TRBV7-6	CASSLIGRTNTGELFF	TGTGCCAGCAGCTTGATAGGCAGGACGAACACCGGGGAGCTGTTTTTT
TRBJ1-1	TRBD1	NA	TRBV5-1	CASRRDSFEAEAFF	TGCGCCAGCCGAAGGGACAGCTTTGAGGCTGAAGCTTTCTTT
TRBJ2-7	NA	NA	TRBV4-3	CASSQDRAVTGIRYEQYF	TGCGCCAGCAGCCAGGACCGGGCGGTAACAGGAATTCGCTACGAGCAGTACTTC
TRBJ2-7	NA	NA	TRBV3-1/TRBV3-2	CASSQGAGGVEQYF	TGTGCCAGCAGCCAAGGCGCAGGCGGGGTCGAGCAGTACTTC
TRBJ2-2	TRBD1	NA	TRBV4-2	CASSHNIGTDTGELFF	TGTGCCAGCAGCCACAACATTGGGACAGACACCGGGGAGCTGTTTTTT
TRBJ1-1	TRBD1	NA	TRBV5-1	CASGQEGPTNTEAFF	TGCGCCAGCGGACAGGAAGGTCCGACGAACACTGAAGCTTTCTTT
TRBJ1-1	NA	NA	TRBV23-1	CASSQAPIGHHGGEAFF	TGCGCCAGCAGTCAGGCCCCTATCGGGCACCACGGGGGTGAAGCTTTCTTT
TRBJ1-2	NA	NA	TRBV4-1	CASSQGLVGQLARGYTF	TGCGCCAGCAGCCAAGGGTTGGTGGGCCAACTTGCTAGGGGCTACACCTTC
TRBJ1-6	TRBD1	few	TRBV27	CASKGQAKSPLHF	TGTGCCAGCAAGGGACAGGCGAAATCACCCCTCCACTTT
TRBJ2-1	NA	NA	TRBV9	CASSLGGGNEQFF	TGTGCCAGCAGCCTGGGGGGAGGCAATGAGCAGTTCTTC
TRBJ1-2	TRBD1	once	TRBV5-1	CASRSGTGHNYGYTF	TGCGCCAGCAGATCCGGGACAGGCCATAACTATGGCTACACCTTC